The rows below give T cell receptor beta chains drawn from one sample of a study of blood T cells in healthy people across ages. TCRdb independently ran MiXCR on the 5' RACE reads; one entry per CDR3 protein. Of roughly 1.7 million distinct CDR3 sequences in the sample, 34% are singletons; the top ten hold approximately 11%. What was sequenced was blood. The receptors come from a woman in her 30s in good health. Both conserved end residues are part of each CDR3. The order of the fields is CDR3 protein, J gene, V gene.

CDR3 protein: CASRNTSADTQYF; J gene: TRBJ2-3; V gene: TRBV5-4
CDR3 protein: CASSLARGGNEPKNIQYF; J gene: TRBJ2-4; V gene: TRBV5-1
CDR3 protein: CASSDAAGEADTQYF; J gene: TRBJ2-3; V gene: TRBV11-2
CDR3 protein: CASSNRDGGLGTQYF; J gene: TRBJ2-5; V gene: TRBV7-2
CDR3 protein: CASSWGQAKFF; J gene: TRBJ2-1; V gene: TRBV6-5
CDR3 protein: CSASIRFDSSSYNEQFF; J gene: TRBJ2-1; V gene: TRBV20-1
CDR3 protein: CASSIGMSAQSEAFF; J gene: TRBJ1-1; V gene: TRBV19
CDR3 protein: CASKAWGTEQYF; J gene: TRBJ2-7; V gene: TRBV11-2
CDR3 protein: CASSRAGGAGTQYF; J gene: NA; V gene: TRBV4-1
CDR3 protein: CASRTGSSYGYTF; J gene: TRBJ1-2; V gene: TRBV28
CDR3 protein: CSVADRGFGYTF; J gene: TRBJ1-2; V gene: TRBV29-1
CDR3 protein: CAISAGKVGELFF; J gene: TRBJ2-2; V gene: TRBV10-3
CDR3 protein: CASSARDRDEAFF; J gene: TRBJ1-1; V gene: TRBV6-1
CDR3 protein: CASSPLKRTSNNEQFF; J gene: TRBJ2-1; V gene: TRBV7-3
CDR3 protein: CASSMTGGRNQPQHF; J gene: TRBJ1-5; V gene: TRBV12-3/TRBV12-4
CDR3 protein: CASSYGSSSYNEQFF; J gene: TRBJ2-1; V gene: TRBV6-5
CDR3 protein: CASSRQGRGETQYF; J gene: TRBJ2-5; V gene: TRBV7-9
CDR3 protein: CASSWTSKETQYF; J gene: TRBJ2-5; V gene: TRBV7-3
CDR3 protein: CASSQDKMGPVPDTQYF; J gene: TRBJ2-3; V gene: TRBV14
CDR3 protein: CASSVAGTGWNEQYF; J gene: TRBJ2-7; V gene: TRBV9